These 32 T cell receptor beta chains share one sample of origin, sequenced in a study of control samples from healthy donors and cancer patients. Using immunoSEQ multiplex PCR, the repertoire was profiled, and TCRdb retains in-frame clones only, with some absent. This table lists some 190,000 clones. The sample comprised blood. Source of these receptors: a woman aged 30 to 39 in good health.

The chain uses TRBV29-1 and TRBJ1-3; maybe TRBD1 (6 bases). This CDR3 has 18 residues. Per germline, CDR1 SQVTM and CDR2 ANQGSEA. Trimming stripped 4 bases from V and 0 bases from J, with 22 bases between. CDR3 amino acids: CSVGGYGGRGSSGNTIYF. CDR3 coding DNA: TGCAGCGTTGGGGGATACGGTGGCAGGGGCAGCTCTGGAAACACCATATATTTT.

The chain employs TRBV6-5 and TRBJ1-2; D gene ambiguous. Trimming removed 4 bases at V and 5 bases at J, with 8 bases between. Looked up from germline, CDR1 is MNHEY and CDR2 is SVGAGI. The CDR3 length is 12 residues. CDR3 protein: CASSSGVYGYTF. CDR3 DNA: TGTGCCAGCAGTTCGGGAGTATATGGCTACACCTTC.

The chain uses TRBV28 and TRBJ1-1; D gene uncertain. This CDR3 has 13 residues. In germline, CDR1 is MDHEN, CDR2 SYDVKM. The V gene lost 2 bases and the J gene lost 4 bases, with 8 bases spanning the gap. CDR3 in DNA: TGTGCCAGCAGTTTAAACCGTGCCACTGAAGCTTTCTTT. Translation gives CASSLNRATEAFF.

The rearrangement uses TRBV7-9 and TRBJ2-1; 9 bases are a match to TRBD1. The length of the CDR3 is 16 residues. J lost 1 base, V lost 4 bases, and 5 bases had no gene match. CDR1 and CDR2 (germline): SEHNR, FQNEAQ (reference sequence). The CDR3 coding sequence is TGTGCCAGCAGCTCTCAACAGGGGGCGTCCTACAATGAGCAGTTCTTC. Translation gives CASSSQQGASYNEQFF.

The chain combines TRBV2 with TRBJ2-3; TRBD2 is a possible D gene (6 bases). The germline gives CDR1 SNHLY, CDR2 FYNNEI. CDR3 size: 15 residues. V was clipped by 4 bases and J by 0 bases, with 11 bases between them. This chain's CDR3 is CASSGSGVSTDTQYF. As DNA, the CDR3 is TGTGCCAGCAGTGGATCGGGGGTTAGCACAGATACGCAGTATTTT.

The gene calls are TRBV9 and TRBJ2-7; D assignment may be TRBD1 or TRBD2 (5 bases each). Germline V gene lookup returns CDR1 SGDLS and CDR2 YYNGEE. The CDR3 sequence is 16 residues long. V lost 0 bases, J lost 0 bases, and 13 bases lay in between. The CDR3 DNA reads as TGTGCCAGCAGCGTAGATGGGGGAGCAAGCTCCTACGAGCAGTACTTC. Residues: CASSVDGGASSYEQYF.

The chain uses TRBV7-9 and TRBJ1-5, with D maybe TRBD1 (5 bases). In germline, CDR1 is SEHNR, CDR2 FQNEAQ (reference sequence). The V gene lost 1 base and the J gene lost 4 bases, with 5 bases spanning the gap. The length of the CDR3 is 13 residues. DNA of the CDR3: TGTGCCAGCAGCTTAGGACAGAATCAGCCCCAGCATTTT. Translation gives CASSLGQNQPQHF.

V usage is TRBV28 and J usage is TRBJ1-2, with 7 bases identical to TRBD1. This CDR3 has 14 residues. Germline V gene lookup returns CDR1 MDHEN and CDR2 SYDVKM. The V segment lost 3 bases and the J segment 5 bases; nucleotides outside the gene matches: 6. CDR3 in amino acids: CASSLRTGIYGYTF. The CDR3, as DNA: TGTGCCAGCAGTTTGAGGACAGGAATTTATGGCTACACCTTC.

J is TRBJ2-7 and V is TRBV6-2 or TRBV6-3, with D possibly being TRBD1 (5 bases). V was pared by 2 bases and J by 3 bases, with 8 bases between. The CDR3 contains 13 residues. CDR1 and CDR2 from the germline V gene are MNHEY and SVGEGT. In DNA, the CDR3 is TGTGCCAGCAGTTACACGACAGTCTACGAGCAGTACTTC. This gives the protein CASSYTTVYEQYF.

The chain joins TRBV2 to TRBJ2-3; 9 bases fit TRBD1. After removal of 8 bases from V and 5 bases from J, the junction contained 8 bases not matched to a gene. Germline V gives CDR1 SNHLY, CDR2 FYNNEI. This CDR3 is built from 14 residues. The CDR3 spells CASGGDRERDTQYF. CDR3 in DNA: TGTGCCAGCGGAGGGGACAGGGAAAGAGATACGCAGTATTTT.

This chain uses TRBV4-2 with TRBJ2-7, with 8 bases matching TRBD2. J gave up 1 base and V 3 bases, and 5 bases lay outside the gene matches. The CDR3 length is 15 residues. Germline loops: CDR1 LGHNA, CDR2 YNFKEQ. The CDR3, as DNA: TGTGCCAGCAGCCAGAGCGGGGGCTCTTCCTACGAGCAGTACTTC. Its protein product is CASSQSGGSSYEQYF.

The chain uses TRBV27 and TRBJ2-1; D perhaps matches TRBD1 (6 bases). V dropped 6 bases and J dropped 6 bases, with 15 bases sitting between them. The CDR3 has 14 residues. Germline V lookup: CDR1 MNHEY, CDR2 SMNVEV (reference sequence). The CDR3 region is CASRRTVRGNEQFF. In nucleotides, the CDR3 is TGTGCCAGCAGAAGGACAGTAAGAGGCAATGAGCAGTTCTTC.

V usage is TRBV19 and J usage is TRBJ1-3; unclear D gene. This CDR3 contains 14 residues. Trimming removed 3 bases from V and 2 bases from J, with 8 bases in between. Germline loops: CDR1 LNHDA, CDR2 SQIVND (reference sequence). CDR3 in amino acids: CASSMGSTGNTIYF. In nucleotides, the CDR3 is TGTGCCAGTAGTATGGGCAGTACTGGAAACACCATATATTTT.

The chain couples TRBV2 to TRBJ1-5, with D possibly TRBD1 on 5 matching bases. The CDR3 is 12 residues long. Trimming took 6 bases from V and 4 from J, leaving 7 bases between them. Germline V gene lookup returns CDR1 SNHLY and CDR2 FYNNEI. The CDR3: CASRTANQPQHF. CDR3 coding DNA: TGTGCCAGCAGGACAGCAAATCAGCCCCAGCATTTT.

The rearrangement uses TRBV19 and TRBJ2-1, with TRBD2 matching over 8 bases. This CDR3 spans 16 amino acids. Germline CDR1 and CDR2: LNHDA and SQIVND (reference sequence). V gave up 8 bases and J gave up 9 bases; unmatched junction bases: 18. As DNA, the CDR3 is TGTGCCAGTTCCCGCCGAGGACTAGCTACCAGAGGTGAGCAGTTCTTC. It encodes CASSRRGLATRGEQFF.

The chain is built from TRBV5-4 and TRBJ1-2; D unresolved. Deletions cut 2 bases from V and 8 bases from J, with 7 bases between. CDR3 length: 11 residues. Germline CDR1 and CDR2: SGHNT and YYREEE (reference sequence). The CDR3 region is CASSFGQGYTF. Written as DNA, the CDR3 is TGTGCCAGCAGCTTTGGGCAGGGCTACACCTTC.

V usage is TRBV11-2 and J usage is TRBJ2-3; D gene ambiguous. The CDR3 length is 17 residues. Deletions cut 5 bases from V and 2 bases from J, with 20 bases between. Per the germline V gene, CDR1 is SGHAT and CDR2 is FQNNGV. This CDR3 is CASSAPDGATFTDTQYF. The CDR3 nucleotides read TGTGCCAGCAGCGCTCCGGACGGCGCGACCTTCACAGATACGCAGTATTTT.

The V call is TRBV7-9, the J call TRBJ2-7; possibly TRBD2 for D (5 bases). The V gene's germline CDR1 is SEHNR and CDR2 FQNEAQ (reference sequence). CDR3 length equals 14 residues. The V end was cut by 1 base, the J end by 1 base, with 8 bases between. CDR3 loop: CASSLGGKSYEQYF. The CDR3 DNA is TGTGCCAGCAGCTTAGGAGGGAAGTCCTACGAGCAGTACTTC.

The chain employs TRBV24-1 and TRBJ1-1; 9 nucleotides agree with TRBD1. The CDR3 totals 15 residues. Germline V gene data show CDR1 as KGHDR and CDR2 as SFDVKD. V dropped 4 bases and J dropped 5; count of bases not matched to a gene: 7. The CDR3, as DNA: TGTGCCACCAGTGAGACCGGGACAGGGCGGACTGAAGCTTTCTTT. Its translation: CATSETGTGRTEAFF.

V usage is TRBV6-1 and J usage is TRBJ1-1; a possible D gene is TRBD1 (5 bases). This CDR3 comprises 14 residues. The V and J ends lost 2 bases and 2 bases respectively, with 9 bases between them. Germline lookup yields CDR1 MNHNS and CDR2 SASEGT. The CDR3, as DNA: TGTGCCAGCAGTGAATACAGGAGAAACACTGAAGCTTTCTTT. Its protein is CASSEYRRNTEAFF.

The J gene is TRBJ1-1, the V gene TRBV18; tentative D call: TRBD1 (5 bases). With 2 bases removed from V and 6 bases from J, the gap between germline ends came to 10 bases. The CDR3 sequence is 13 residues long. Germline lookup yields CDR1 KGHSH and CDR2 LQKENI. The CDR3 nucleotides read TGTGCCAGCTCACCAGGTTTGGGGGCTGAAGCTTTCTTT. It translates to CASSPGLGAEAFF. The full variable domain, rest sourced from reference TRBV18 and TRBJ1-1, is NAGVMQNPRHLVRRRGQEARLRCSPMKGHSHVYWYRQLPEEGLKFMVYLQKENIIDESGMPKERFSAEFPKEGPSILRIQQVVRGDSAAYFCASSPGLGAEAFFGQGTRLTVV.

V and J are TRBV5-1 and TRBJ1-6, with D possibly TRBD1 on 6 matching bases. Germline V lookup: CDR1 SGHRS, CDR2 YFSETQ. V lost 0 bases and J 8 bases, leaving 12 bases between the germline ends. The CDR3 extends over 15 amino acids. The CDR3 DNA reads TGCGCCAGCAGCTTGGGTGGGACAAATGATTCACCCCTCCACTTT. Encoded protein: CASSLGGTNDSPLHF.

J is TRBJ2-7 and V is TRBV4-1; 8 bases agree with TRBD2. The CDR3 is made up of 18 amino acids. V was clipped by 3 bases and J by 3 bases; unmatched bases: 16. Germline V lookup: CDR1 MGHRA, CDR2 YSYEKL. The CDR3 loop is CASSHPPGRGDHYYEQYF. The CDR3 bases are TGCGCCAGCAGCCATCCCCCGGGGCGGGGGGACCACTACTACGAGCAGTACTTC.

V and J are TRBV4-3 and TRBJ1-2, with a tentative D call TRBD1 (5 bases). The CDR3 extends over 16 amino acids. Deletions cut 0 bases from V and 2 bases from J, with 13 bases between. Germline V gives CDR1 LGHNA, CDR2 YSLEER. The CDR3: CASSQDYFGGNYGYTF. The CDR3 bases are TGCGCCAGCAGCCAAGATTATTTCGGGGGGAACTATGGCTACACCTTC.

The gene calls are TRBV28 and TRBJ2-1, with a tentative D call TRBD2 (6 bases). V shed 7 bases and J shed 0 bases, with 19 bases lying between them. The length of the CDR3 is 17 residues. CDR1 is MDHEN, CDR2 SYDVKM, per germline. CDR3 DNA: TGTGCCAGCACCTCCGGAGGGAGGACGGACTCCTACAATGAGCAGTTCTTC. It translates to CASTSGGRTDSYNEQFF.

The CDR3: CASSPPPPVDSGNTIYF. The CDR3, as DNA: TGTGCCAGCAGCCCACCCCCCCCGGTCGACTCTGGAAACACCATATATTTT. The chain combines TRBV7-9 with TRBJ1-3; D is unresolved. The CDR3 spans 17 residues. The germline gives CDR1 SEHNR, CDR2 FQNEAQ (reference sequence). V gave up 5 bases and J gave up 0 bases, with 17 bases separating them.

The V call is TRBV6-2 or TRBV6-3, the J call TRBJ2-1; D may match TRBD1 or TRBD2 (5 bases each). V gave up 0 bases and J gave up 2 bases, with 11 bases separating them. From germline, CDR1 is MNHEY and CDR2 SVGEGT. The CDR3 runs to 16 residues. The CDR3 region is CASSYSGRGPYNEQFF. CDR3 nucleotide sequence: TGTGCCAGCAGTTACTCGGGTCGGGGACCCTACAATGAGCAGTTCTTC.

This chain uses TRBV19 with TRBJ1-1; D is unresolved. The CDR3 loop spans 12 amino acids. Trimming took off 4 bases at V and 0 bases at J, with 3 bases between the two ends. The germline gives CDR1 LNHDA, CDR2 SQIVND (reference sequence). CDR3: CASSNMNTEAFF. The DNA for the CDR3 is TGTGCCAGTAGTAACATGAACACTGAAGCTTTCTTT.

The chain recombines TRBV11-2 with TRBJ1-1; D unresolved. This CDR3 contains 12 residues. Trimming took off 5 bases at V and 6 bases at J, with 10 bases between the two ends. The V gene's germline CDR1 is SGHAT and CDR2 FQNNGV. CDR3 region: CASSHLRSEAFF. The CDR3 DNA reads TGTGCCAGCAGCCACTTACGGTCTGAAGCTTTCTTT.

The rearrangement joins TRBV5-5 to TRBJ1-2; 7 nucleotides align to TRBD1. Trimming took 4 bases from V and 4 from J; bases not matched to a gene: 16. The CDR3 runs to 17 residues. Germline V CDR1 and CDR2: SGHKS, YYEKEE (reference sequence). As DNA, the CDR3 is TGTGCCAGCAGCCGCCGACCGGGGGACAGCCGATTCTATGGCTACACCTTC. Translated: CASSRRPGDSRFYGYTF.

The chain has TRBV28 and TRBJ2-1, with TRBD1 matching 9 bases. Unmatched junction bases numbered 7, after V lost 8 bases and J lost 8 bases. The germline V gene encodes CDR1 MDHEN and CDR2 SYDVKM. This CDR3 region has 13 residues. CDR3 region: CASGPGQGYEQFF. CDR3 bases: TGTGCCAGCGGACCGGGACAGGGATATGAGCAGTTCTTC.

This chain uses TRBV18 with TRBJ1-2; D might be TRBD1 (5 bases). With 2 bases removed from V and 4 bases from J, the gap between germline ends came to 11 bases. The CDR3 sequence is 14 residues long. Looked up from germline, CDR1 is KGHSH and CDR2 is LQKENI. CDR3 bases: TGTGCCAGCTCACCAAGACAGACGGTCTATGGCTACACCTTC. Its translation: CASSPRQTVYGYTF.